This T cell receptor (beta chain) was observed in a study of T cells in Graves' hyperthyroidism and ophthalmopathy. This clonotype was observed many times. This CDR3 comprises 12 residues. Germline CDR1 SQVTM, CDR2 ANQGSEA. V lost 7 bases, J lost 2 bases, and 9 bases lay in between. Uncontrolled infection, other autoimmune disease, pregnancy or lactation led to exclusion. The blood was taken when hyperthyroidism was first diagnosed, before any ophthalmopathy symptoms showed up. Amplification of TCR beta CDR3 regions was performed using RNA transcripts as template. TCR CDR3 regions were first amplified by RT-PCR with HTBI primers. TCRdb passed the multiplex PCR reads through MiXCR, listing each CDR3 protein once. The sample has about 180,000 distinct CDR3 sequences, less than 10% seen once; the top ten hold around 21%.

The sequence was collected from a young woman with Graves' hyperthyroidism that later progressed to Graves' ophthalmopathy. The sample comprised blood. The V gene is TRBV29-1, the J gene TRBJ1-5; a weak D match, TRBD1 (6 bases). CDR3 nucleotide sequence: TGCAGCGCGGGACACCGCAATCAGCCCCAGCATTTT. This translates into CSAGHRNQPQHF.